The rows below give T cell receptor beta chains drawn from one sample of a study of beta chain features in type 1 diabetes. Profiling relied on immunoSEQ multiplex PCR, and the TCRdb table lists in-frame clones only, not all of them. The sample records under 500,000 clones, approximately 31% being singletons. Sequencing input: naive CD4+ T cells from blood. The receptors here all came from a man between 18 and 35 years old in good health. CDR3s include the opening cysteine and the closing phenylalanine or tryptophan. Each record gives: D gene, V gene, clone size, J gene, CDR3 protein, CDR3 DNA. The D gene is left open where the match is weak. Part of the rows lack a size; the others show once, few, many or a class for expanded clones.

>TRBD2|TRBV27|NA|TRBJ2-7
CASSFSGRITYF
TGTGCCAGCAGTTTTAGCGGGAGAATTACGTACTTC
>TRBD2|TRBV30|NA|TRBJ2-5
CAWNLAGIQETQYF
TGTGCCTGGAATCTAGCGGGTATTCAAGAGACCCAGTACTTC
>NA|TRBV29-1|few|TRBJ1-2
CSVGVLANYGYTF
TGCAGCGTTGGGGTTCTTGCTAACTATGGCTACACCTTC
>NA|TRBV30|NA|TRBJ2-1
CAWSGSGRGVKQFF
TGTGCCTGGAGTGGCTCGGGACGCGGGGTGAAGCAGTTCTTC
>TRBD2|TRBV30|NA|TRBJ2-7
CAWRITGLAREQYF
TGTGCCTGGAGGATAACCGGACTAGCTAGAGAGCAGTACTTC
>NA|TRBV10-3|few|TRBJ2-7
CATYPGDSYYEQYF
TGTGCCACGTACCCGGGGGACAGCTACTACGAGCAGTACTTC
>NA|TRBV6-6|NA|TRBJ1-2
CASSYGEGWSYGYTF
TGTGCCAGCAGTTACGGCGAGGGCTGGTCCTATGGCTACACCTTC
>TRBD1|TRBV28|few|TRBJ2-6
CASSWGQAGANVLTF
TGTGCCAGCAGTTGGGGACAGGCTGGGGCCAACGTCCTGACTTTC
>NA|TRBV18|few|TRBJ2-5
CASSFGPIMETQYF
TGTGCCAGCTCTTTTGGACCGATAATGGAGACCCAGTACTTC
>NA|TRBV25-1|NA|TRBJ2-7
CASSPRGFSYEQYF
TGTGCCAGCAGTCCACGGGGCTTCTCCTACGAGCAGTACTTC
>TRBD1|TRBV11-2|NA|TRBJ1-2
CASSKDRDHGYTF
TGTGCCAGCAGCAAAGACAGGGATCATGGCTACACCTTC
>NA|TRBV30|NA|TRBJ2-1
CAWSVQVAYNEQFF
TGTGCCTGGAGTGTGCAGGTTGCCTACAATGAGCAGTTCTTC
>NA|TRBV18|NA|TRBJ2-3
CASSPSDTQYF
TGTGCCAGCTCACCATCCGATACGCAGTATTTT
>NA|TRBV30|few|TRBJ2-3
CAWSGGQSTDTQYF
TGTGCCTGGAGCGGCGGGCAGAGCACAGATACGCAGTATTTT
>NA|TRBV4-3|NA|TRBJ2-1
CASSQETRGRADEQFF
TGCGCCAGCAGCCAAGAAACCCGGGGCAGGGCGGATGAGCAGTTCTTC
>NA|TRBV5-1|NA|TRBJ2-7
CASSRDNSYEQYF
TGCGCCAGCAGCCGGGACAACTCCTACGAGCAGTACTTC
>TRBD2|TRBV12-5|NA|TRBJ2-1
CASGLVTSGGSFRQFF
TGTGCTAGTGGTTTGGTAACTTCGGGCGGGAGCTTCAGGCAGTTCTTC
>TRBD1|TRBV4-3|few|TRBJ2-1
CASSHTLTGGRNEQFF
TGCGCCAGCAGCCACACTCTCACAGGGGGAAGGAATGAGCAGTTCTTC
>TRBD2|TRBV30|NA|TRBJ2-7
CAWSLGGSSYEQYF
TGTGCCTGGAGTCTGGGCGGGAGCTCCTACGAGCAGTACTTC
>TRBD1|TRBV29-1|NA|TRBJ1-4
CSGTGEGNEKLFF
TGCAGCGGGACAGGGGAAGGTAATGAAAAACTGTTTTTT
>NA|TRBV14|NA|TRBJ2-3
CASSQDRGRDTDTQYF
TGTGCCAGCAGCCAAGATCGGGGCAGAGACACAGATACGCAGTATTTT
>TRBD2|TRBV30|NA|TRBJ2-1
CAWRATGRTSGRLDEQFF
TGTGCCTGGAGGGCAACCGGTCGGACTAGCGGGAGGTTAGATGAGCAGTTCTTC